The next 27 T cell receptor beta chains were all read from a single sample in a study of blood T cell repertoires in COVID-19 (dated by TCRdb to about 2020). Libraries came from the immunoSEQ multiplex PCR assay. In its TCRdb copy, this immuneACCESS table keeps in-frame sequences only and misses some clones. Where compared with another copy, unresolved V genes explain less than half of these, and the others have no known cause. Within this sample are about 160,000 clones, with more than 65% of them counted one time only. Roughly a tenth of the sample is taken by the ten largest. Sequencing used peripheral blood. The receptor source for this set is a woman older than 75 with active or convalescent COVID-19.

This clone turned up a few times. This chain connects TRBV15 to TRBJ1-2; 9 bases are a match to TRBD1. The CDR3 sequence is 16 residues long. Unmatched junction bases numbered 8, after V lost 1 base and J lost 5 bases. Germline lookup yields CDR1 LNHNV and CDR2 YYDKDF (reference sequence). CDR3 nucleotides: TGTGCCACCAGCAGAGTCACCGGGACAGGGTTATATGGCTACACCTTC. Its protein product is CATSRVTGTGLYGYTF.

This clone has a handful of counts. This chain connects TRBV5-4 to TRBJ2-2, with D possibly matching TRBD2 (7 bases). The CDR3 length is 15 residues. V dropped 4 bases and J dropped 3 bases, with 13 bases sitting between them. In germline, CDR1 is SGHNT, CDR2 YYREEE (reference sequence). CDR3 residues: CASSPGGLDTGELFF. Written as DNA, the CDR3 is TGTGCCAGCAGCCCCGGGGGGCTAGACACCGGGGAGCTGTTTTTT.

The CDR3 loop is CASSAGEWEQYF. Written as DNA, the CDR3 is TGTGCCAGCAGCGCAGGGGAATGGGAGCAGTACTTC. The rearrangement links TRBV6-5 to TRBJ2-7, with a tentative D call TRBD1 (6 bases). CDR3 size: 12 residues. The ends were cut back, 6 bases at V and 7 bases at J, with 13 bases in the middle. The V gene's germline CDR1 is MNHEY and CDR2 SVGAGI.

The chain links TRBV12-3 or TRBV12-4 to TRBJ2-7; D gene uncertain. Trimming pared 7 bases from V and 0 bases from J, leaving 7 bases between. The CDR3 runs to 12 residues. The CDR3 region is CASTKYSYEQYF. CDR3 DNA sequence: TGTGCCAGCACTAAATACTCCTACGAGCAGTACTTC.

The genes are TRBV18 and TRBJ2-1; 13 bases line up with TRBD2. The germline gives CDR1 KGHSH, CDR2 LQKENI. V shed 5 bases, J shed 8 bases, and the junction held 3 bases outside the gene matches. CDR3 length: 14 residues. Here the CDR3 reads CASSEGLAGDEQFF. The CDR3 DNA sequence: TGTGCCAGCTCAGAAGGACTAGCGGGAGATGAGCAGTTCTTC. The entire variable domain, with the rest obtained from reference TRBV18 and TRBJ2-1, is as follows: NAGVMQNPRHLVRRRGQEARLRCSPMKGHSHVYWYRQLPEEGLKFMVYLQKENIIDESGMPKERFSAEFPKEGPSILRIQQVVRGDSAAYFCASSEGLAGDEQFFGPGTRLTVL.

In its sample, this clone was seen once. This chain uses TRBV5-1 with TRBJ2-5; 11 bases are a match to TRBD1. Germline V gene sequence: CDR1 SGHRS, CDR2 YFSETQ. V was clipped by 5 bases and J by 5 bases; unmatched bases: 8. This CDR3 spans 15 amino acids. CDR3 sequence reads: CASRPGQGAWETQYF. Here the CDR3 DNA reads TGCGCCAGCAGACCAGGACAGGGGGCTTGGGAGACCCAGTACTTC.

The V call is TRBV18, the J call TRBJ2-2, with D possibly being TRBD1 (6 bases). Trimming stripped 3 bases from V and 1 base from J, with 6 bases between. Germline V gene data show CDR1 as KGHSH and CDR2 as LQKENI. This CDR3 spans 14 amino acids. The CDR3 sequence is CASSPRGNTGELFF. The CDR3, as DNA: TGTGCCAGCTCACCCAGGGGGAACACCGGGGAGCTGTTTTTT.

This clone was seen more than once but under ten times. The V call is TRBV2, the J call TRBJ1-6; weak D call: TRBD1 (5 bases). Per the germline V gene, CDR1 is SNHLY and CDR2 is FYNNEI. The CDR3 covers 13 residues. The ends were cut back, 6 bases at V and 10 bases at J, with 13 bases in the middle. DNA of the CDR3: TGTGCCAGCAGCGACGCGGGGGGGTCACCCCTCCACTTT. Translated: CASSDAGGSPLHF.

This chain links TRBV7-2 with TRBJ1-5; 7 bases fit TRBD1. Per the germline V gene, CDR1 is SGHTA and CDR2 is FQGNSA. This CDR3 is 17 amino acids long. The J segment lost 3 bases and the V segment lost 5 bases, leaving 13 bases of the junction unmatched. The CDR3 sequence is CASSQMNRGQANQPQHF. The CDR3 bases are TGTGCCAGCAGCCAGATGAACAGGGGCCAAGCCAATCAGCCCCAGCATTTT.

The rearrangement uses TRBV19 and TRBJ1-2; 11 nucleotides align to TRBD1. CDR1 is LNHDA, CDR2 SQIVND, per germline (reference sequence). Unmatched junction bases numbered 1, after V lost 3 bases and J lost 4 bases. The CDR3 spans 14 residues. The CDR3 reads CASSIGQGAYGYTF. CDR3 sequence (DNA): TGTGCCAGTAGTATTGGACAGGGGGCCTATGGCTACACCTTC.

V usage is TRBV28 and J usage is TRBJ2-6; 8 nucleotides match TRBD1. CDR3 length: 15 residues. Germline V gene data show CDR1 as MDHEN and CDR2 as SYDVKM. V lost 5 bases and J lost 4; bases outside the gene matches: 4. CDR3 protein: CASSQTGAGANVLTF. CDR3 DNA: TGTGCCAGCAGTCAGACAGGGGCCGGGGCCAACGTCCTGACTTTC.

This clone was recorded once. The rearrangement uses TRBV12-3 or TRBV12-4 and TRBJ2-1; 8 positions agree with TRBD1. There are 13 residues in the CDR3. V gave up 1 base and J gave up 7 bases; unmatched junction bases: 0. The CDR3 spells CASSLGTGNEQFF. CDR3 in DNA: TGTGCCAGCAGTTTAGGGACAGGGAATGAGCAGTTCTTC.

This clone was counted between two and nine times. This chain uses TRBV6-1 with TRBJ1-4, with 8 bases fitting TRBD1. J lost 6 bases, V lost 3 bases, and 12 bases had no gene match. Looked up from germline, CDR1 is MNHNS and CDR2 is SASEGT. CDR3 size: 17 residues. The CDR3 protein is CASSDPYPDRVDEKLFF. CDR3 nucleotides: TGTGCCAGCAGTGACCCCTATCCGGACAGGGTCGATGAAAAACTGTTTTTT.

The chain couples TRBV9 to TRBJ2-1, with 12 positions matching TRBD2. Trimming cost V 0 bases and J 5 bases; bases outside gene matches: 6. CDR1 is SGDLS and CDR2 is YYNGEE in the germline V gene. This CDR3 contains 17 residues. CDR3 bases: TGTGCCAGCAGCGTAGGGACTAGCGGGATGCTGAACAATGAGCAGTTCTTC. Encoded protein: CASSVGTSGMLNNEQFF.

The CDR3 region has the DNA TGTGCCAGCAGCTACGTCCTTGGAGAAGCCAAAAACATTCAGTACTTC. It specifies CASSYVLGEAKNIQYF. The chain carries TRBV5-4 and TRBJ2-4; no clear D gene. The CDR3 is made up of 16 amino acids. Between the trimmed V and J ends, which lost 3 bases and 0 bases, there was a span of 13 bases. Germline assignment: CDR1 SGHNT and CDR2 YYREEE (reference sequence).

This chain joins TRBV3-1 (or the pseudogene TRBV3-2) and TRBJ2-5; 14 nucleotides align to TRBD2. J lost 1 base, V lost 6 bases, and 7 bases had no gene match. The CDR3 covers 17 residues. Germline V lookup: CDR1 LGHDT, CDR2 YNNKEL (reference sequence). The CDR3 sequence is CASRRTSGGTLQETQYF. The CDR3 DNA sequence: TGTGCCAGCAGGCGGACTAGCGGGGGGACTCTCCAAGAGACCCAGTACTTC.

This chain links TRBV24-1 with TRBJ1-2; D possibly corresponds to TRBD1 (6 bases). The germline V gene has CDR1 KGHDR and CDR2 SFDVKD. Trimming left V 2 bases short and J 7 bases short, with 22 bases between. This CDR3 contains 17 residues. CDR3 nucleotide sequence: TGTGCCACCAGTGATTGGCCGAGACCGGGGGGCAAGGGTGGCTACACCTTC. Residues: CATSDWPRPGGKGGYTF.

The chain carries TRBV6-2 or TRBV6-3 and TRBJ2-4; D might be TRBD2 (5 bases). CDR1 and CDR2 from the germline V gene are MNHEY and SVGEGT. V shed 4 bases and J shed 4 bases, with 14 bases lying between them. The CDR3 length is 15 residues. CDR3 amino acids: CASSFGARVKNIQYF. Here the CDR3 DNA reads TGTGCCAGCAGTTTTGGCGCGCGGGTGAAAAACATTCAGTACTTC.

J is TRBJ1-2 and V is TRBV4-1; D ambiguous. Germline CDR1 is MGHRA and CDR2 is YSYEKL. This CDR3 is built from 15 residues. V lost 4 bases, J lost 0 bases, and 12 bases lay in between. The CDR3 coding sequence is TGCGCCAGCAGCCGGGAGGGCAGTACTAACTATGGCTACACCTTC. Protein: CASSREGSTNYGYTF.

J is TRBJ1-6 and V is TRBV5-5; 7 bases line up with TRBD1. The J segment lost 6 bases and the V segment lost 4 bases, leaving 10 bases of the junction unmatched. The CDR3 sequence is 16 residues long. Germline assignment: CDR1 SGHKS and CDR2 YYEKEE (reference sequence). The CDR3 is CASSPNWDRANSPLHF. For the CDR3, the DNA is TGTGCCAGCAGCCCCAACTGGGACAGAGCTAATTCACCCCTCCACTTT.

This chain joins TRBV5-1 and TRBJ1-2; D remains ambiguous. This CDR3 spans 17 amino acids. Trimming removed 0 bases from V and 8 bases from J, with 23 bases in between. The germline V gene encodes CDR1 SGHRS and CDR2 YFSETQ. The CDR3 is CASSLAVVEEGRRGYTF. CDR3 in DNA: TGCGCCAGCAGCTTGGCAGTTGTAGAGGAGGGAAGAAGGGGCTACACCTTC.

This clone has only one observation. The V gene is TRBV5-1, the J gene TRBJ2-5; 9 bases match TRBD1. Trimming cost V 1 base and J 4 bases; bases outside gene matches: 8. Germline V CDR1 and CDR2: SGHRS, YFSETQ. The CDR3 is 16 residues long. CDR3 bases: TGCGCCAGCAGCTTGCCCGGACAGGGGCGGGGAGAGACCCAGTACTTC. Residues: CASSLPGQGRGETQYF.

In DNA, the CDR3 is TGTGCCAGCAGCTTGAGGACTCACGAGCAGTACTTC. It encodes CASSLRTHEQYF. V and J are TRBV5-8 and TRBJ2-7, with a possible D match to TRBD2 (5 bases). V was clipped by 1 base and J by 5 bases, with 7 bases between them. The CDR3 has 12 residues. CDR1 is SGHTS, CDR2 YDEGEE, per germline.

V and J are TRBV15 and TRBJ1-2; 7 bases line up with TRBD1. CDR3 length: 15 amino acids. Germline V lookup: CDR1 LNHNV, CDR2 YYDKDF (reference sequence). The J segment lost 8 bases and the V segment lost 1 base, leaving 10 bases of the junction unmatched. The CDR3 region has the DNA TGTGCCACCAGCAGAGCTGGAACAGGGGCCCGCGGCTACACCTTC. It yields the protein CATSRAGTGARGYTF.

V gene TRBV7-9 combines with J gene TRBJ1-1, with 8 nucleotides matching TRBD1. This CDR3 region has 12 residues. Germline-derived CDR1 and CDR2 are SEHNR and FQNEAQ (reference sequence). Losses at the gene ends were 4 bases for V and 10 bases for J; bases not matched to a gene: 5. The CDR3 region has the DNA TGTGCCAGCAGCTACGGGACAGGTGGAGCTTTCTTT. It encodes CASSYGTGGAFF.

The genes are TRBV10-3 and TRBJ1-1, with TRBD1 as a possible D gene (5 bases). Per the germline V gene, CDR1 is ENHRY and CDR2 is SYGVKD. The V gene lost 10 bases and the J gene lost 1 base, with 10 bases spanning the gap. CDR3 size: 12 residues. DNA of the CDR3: TGTGCCAGCCGTAGGGGGAACACTGAAGCTTTCTTT. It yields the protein CASRRGNTEAFF.

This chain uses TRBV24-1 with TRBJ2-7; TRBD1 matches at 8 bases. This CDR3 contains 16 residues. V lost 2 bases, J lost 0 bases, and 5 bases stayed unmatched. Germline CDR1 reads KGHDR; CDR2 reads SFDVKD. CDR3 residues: CATSDSGQGASYEQYF. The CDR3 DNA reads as TGTGCCACCAGTGATTCCGGACAGGGAGCCTCCTACGAGCAGTACTTC.